This T cell receptor (beta chain) derives from a study of shared clonotypes between healthy human individuals. Remarks on this clone: Its antigen is unidentified.

CDR3 length equals 15 residues. Germline CDR1 reads SGHTA; CDR2 reads FQGNSA. After removal of 7 bases from V and 9 bases from J, the junction contained 8 bases not matched to a gene. Whole-study findings and limits: It was the few donors that limited the genetic and exposure-history diversity represented.

Donors were healthy HIV-negative adults without recent acute infections or vaccinations. Deep level was the assay's run setting. TCRdb's table, derived via immunoSEQ multiplex PCR, lists solely in-frame clones and lacks some. The repertoire includes more than 400,000 clones, around 80% of them detected once, and around 12% sits in the top ten. V gene TRBV7-2 combines with J gene TRBJ2-1; 14 nucleotides match TRBD2. The receptor was derived from a middle-aged woman in good health. Some clones in this sample may be carry-over from other donors' samples. Source material: PBMCs. CDR3 nucleotide sequence: TGTGCCAGCAAAATGGGACTAGCGGGAGTTGTTGAGCAGTTCTTC. The encoded protein is CASKMGLAGVVEQFF.